This is a list of T cell receptor beta chains from one sample in a study of T-cell reconstitution after alpha-beta-depleted transplantation in children. TCRdb processed the PCR reads anew with MiXCR; each CDR3 protein has one entry. The sample gives some 75,000 distinct CDR3 sequences, 6% to 8.5% of which show up once; around 2.5% is in the top ten. Material: PBMCs from the stem cell graft donor, obtained from the stem cell graft. The receptor source for this set is a human donor who donated a stem cell graft to a child with acute lymphoblastic leukemia. Each CDR3 is given with its conserved first and last residue. A D gene is named only where the DNA matches it firmly. Clone size appears in some rows only: once, few, many, or a class for an expanded clone.

j_call d_call clone_size v_call cdr3_aa cdr3_nt
TRBJ2-3 . many TRBV29-1 CSVEGGARTDTQYF TGCAGCGTTGAGGGAGGAGCACGGACAGATACGCAGTATTTT
TRBJ2-5 . many TRBV12-3/TRBV12-4 CASSLAGVETQYF TGTGCCAGCAGTTTAGCGGGAGTTGAGACCCAGTACTTC
TRBJ2-7 TRBD1 . TRBV11-1 CASSEGANSYEQYF TGTGCCAGCAGCGAGGGGGCAAACTCCTACGAGCAGTACTTC
TRBJ2-2 . . TRBV4-3 CASSQLPYGELFF TGCGCCAGCAGCCAATTACCCTATGGGGAGCTGTTTTTT
TRBJ1-2 TRBD1 . TRBV7-8 CASSIRGRGGYTF TGTGCCAGCAGCATCAGGGGGCGGGGTGGCTACACCTTC
TRBJ2-7 . many TRBV7-8 CASSPPRRVGYEQYF TGTGCCAGCAGCCCACCTCGCAGGGTAGGATACGAGCAGTACTTC
TRBJ2-5 . many TRBV3-1 CASGPAETQYF TGTGCCAGCGGACCTGCGGAGACCCAGTACTTC
TRBJ2-3 TRBD2 many TRBV7-2 CASRSSSGGRDTQYF TGTGCCAGCAGATCTTCTAGCGGGGGGAGGGATACGCAGTATTTT
TRBJ2-3 . many TRBV5-6 CASTSLLISTDTQYF TGTGCCAGCACCTCCCTACTGATTAGCACAGATACGCAGTATTTT
TRBJ2-7 TRBD2 . TRBV11-2 CASSSWAPRTSGRANEQYF TGTGCCAGCAGCTCGTGGGCACCGAGGACTAGCGGGAGGGCGAACGAGCAGTACTTC
TRBJ2-1 . . TRBV19 CASSLIHEQFF TGTGCCAGTAGCCTAATACATGAGCAGTTCTTC
TRBJ2-2 . many TRBV12-3/TRBV12-4 CASHFPSGGNTGELFF TGTGCCAGCCATTTCCCCTCGGGCGGGAACACCGGGGAGCTGTTTTTT
TRBJ2-7 . few TRBV11-1 CASRPGGAYEQYF TGTGCCAGCAGGCCTGGCGGGGCCTACGAGCAGTACTTC
TRBJ2-2 TRBD1 . TRBV14 CASSPTGKTGELFF TGTGCCAGCAGTCCGACAGGGAAAACCGGGGAGCTGTTTTTT
TRBJ2-5 . many TRBV27 CASSPLRVEGQETQYF TGTGCCAGCAGTCCATTGAGGGTGGAGGGGCAAGAGACCCAGTACTTC
TRBJ1-6 TRBD1 few TRBV28 CASYRQGGMSPLHF TGTGCCAGCTATCGGCAGGGGGGTATGTCACCCCTCCACTTT
TRBJ2-1 . many TRBV15 CATTDPLYNEQFF TGTGCCACCACAGATCCCCTCTACAATGAGCAGTTCTTC
TRBJ2-3 . many TRBV10-3 CAIREQLSTDTQYF TGTGCCATCAGGGAACAGCTTAGCACAGATACGCAGTATTTT
TRBJ1-4 TRBD1 once TRBV5-1 CASSLGQGVEKLFF TGCGCCAGCAGCTTGGGACAGGGAGTTGAAAAACTGTTTTTT
TRBJ2-4 TRBD1 many TRBV29-1 CSVSGTGEPFSF TGCAGCGTGTCCGGGACAGGGGAGCCCTTTTCCTTC
TRBJ2-7 . many TRBV5-1 CASSFSGEPYEQYF TGCGCCAGCAGCTTTTCAGGGGAGCCCTACGAGCAGTACTTC
TRBJ2-5 . few TRBV24-1 CATSDFVGTQYF TGTGCCACCAGTGATTTTGTAGGGACCCAGTACTTC
TRBJ2-7 TRBD2 many TRBV20-1 CSAITGTSGRDEQYF TGCAGTGCTATTACCGGGACTAGCGGGAGAGACGAGCAGTACTTC
TRBJ2-1 . . TRBV15 CAASSPGGYNEQFF TGTGCCGCCAGCTCACCAGGGGGGTACAATGAGCAGTTCTTC
TRBJ2-2 . . TRBV7-9 CASIPSTTGELFF TGTGCCAGCATCCCTAGCACCACCGGGGAGCTGTTTTTT
TRBJ1-4 TRBD1 . TRBV28 CASSLSTGDEKLFF TGTGCCAGCAGTTTATCTACAGGGGACGAAAAACTGTTTTTT
TRBJ1-2 . many TRBV4-1 CASSQVGPGHYGYTF TGCGCCAGCAGCCAAGTGGGGCCGGGACACTATGGCTACACCTTC
TRBJ2-1 . many TRBV12-3/TRBV12-4 CASRDRTDNEQFF TGTGCCAGCAGGGATAGGACAGATAATGAGCAGTTCTTC
TRBJ1-1 . many TRBV7-9 CASSLTGTTEAFF TGTGCCAGCAGCTTAACAGGGACCACTGAAGCTTTCTTT
TRBJ2-3 . . TRBV25-1 CASSRGYTQYF TGTGCCAGCAGTCGGGGATATACGCAGTATTTT
TRBJ1-5 . many TRBV7-2 CASSLGGTTKPQHF TGTGCCAGCAGCTTAGGTGGGACAACGAAGCCCCAGCATTTT
TRBJ1-1 . . TRBV18 CASSPSKNTEAFF TGTGCCAGCTCACCGAGCAAGAACACTGAAGCTTTCTTT
TRBJ2-2 . many TRBV29-1 CSTLGFSGELFF TGCAGCACCTTGGGCTTTAGCGGGGAGCTGTTTTTT
TRBJ2-7 . many TRBV20-1 CSASAYEQYF TGCAGTGCTAGTGCCTACGAGCAGTACTTC
TRBJ1-5 . . TRBV28 CASSRLEGSSQPQHF TGTGCCAGCAGCCGCCTGGAGGGAAGCAGTCAGCCCCAGCATTTT
TRBJ2-3 TRBD1 . TRBV20-1 CSAPGTGEADTQYF TGCAGTGCTCCCGGGACAGGGGAGGCTGATACGCAGTATTTT
TRBJ1-6 . many TRBV9 CASSIGPGRWSSYNSPLHF TGTGCCAGCAGCATTGGACCTGGGCGGTGGAGCTCCTATAATTCACCCCTCCACTTT
TRBJ1-2 . few TRBV20-1 CSAKRQVANYGYTF TGCAGTGCCAAACGACAGGTAGCTAACTATGGCTACACCTTC
TRBJ1-3 . many TRBV20-1 CSASPGSSGNTIYF TGCAGTGCTAGTCCGGGTTCTTCTGGAAACACCATATATTTT
TRBJ2-1 . many TRBV28 CASTSDREGQFF TGTGCCAGCACCTCGGACAGGGAGGGGCAGTTCTTC
TRBJ1-1 TRBD1 many TRBV12-5 CASGLGTGFMNTEAFF TGTGCTAGTGGTTTGGGGACAGGCTTCATGAACACTGAAGCTTTCTTT
TRBJ1-2 . many TRBV5-5 CASSPIPGQTFSYGYTF TGTGCCAGCAGCCCAATTCCAGGACAGACATTTTCCTATGGCTACACCTTC
TRBJ2-7 . once TRBV27 CASSSLGRPSPYEQYF TGTGCCAGCAGTTCCCTGGGCCGGCCCTCTCCCTACGAGCAGTACTTC
TRBJ1-6 TRBD1 many TRBV20-1 CSARDSPGQGFNSPLHF TGCAGTGCTAGAGATTCCCCCGGACAGGGATTTAATTCACCCCTCCACTTT
TRBJ2-1 TRBD2 few TRBV20-1 CSAIERERTSSYNEQFF TGCAGTGCTATCGAGCGGGAGCGCACCAGCTCCTACAATGAGCAGTTCTTC
TRBJ2-3 . many TRBV7-2 CASSLGTARGEDTQYF TGTGCCAGCAGCTTAGGGACAGCCCGAGGGGAGGACACGCAGTATTTT
TRBJ2-7 . . TRBV20-1 CCARRPIGGGAYEQYF TGCTGCGCTAGACGGCCGATCGGGGGAGGTGCCTACGAGCAGTACTTC
TRBJ2-4 . many TRBV4-1 CASSQPGVKNIQYF TGCGCCAGCAGCCAGCCGGGCGTAAAAAACATTCAGTACTTC